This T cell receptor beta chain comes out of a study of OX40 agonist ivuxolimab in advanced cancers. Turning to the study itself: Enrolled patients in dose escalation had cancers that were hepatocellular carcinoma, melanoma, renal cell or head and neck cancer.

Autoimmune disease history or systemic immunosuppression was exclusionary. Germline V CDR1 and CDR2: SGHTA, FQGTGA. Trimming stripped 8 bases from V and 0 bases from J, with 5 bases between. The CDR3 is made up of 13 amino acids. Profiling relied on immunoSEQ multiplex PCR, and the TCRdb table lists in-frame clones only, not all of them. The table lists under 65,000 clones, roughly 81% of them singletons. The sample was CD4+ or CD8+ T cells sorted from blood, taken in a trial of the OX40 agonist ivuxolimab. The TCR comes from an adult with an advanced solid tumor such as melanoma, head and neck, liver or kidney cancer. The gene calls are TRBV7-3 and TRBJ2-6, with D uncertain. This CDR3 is CASRDSGANVLTF. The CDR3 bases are TGTGCCAGCCGCGACTCTGGGGCCAACGTCCTGACTTTC. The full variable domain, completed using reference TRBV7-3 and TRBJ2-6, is GAGVSQTPSNKVTEKGKYVELRCDPISGHTALYWYRQSLGQGPEFLIYFQGTGAADDSGLPNDRFFAVRPEGSVSTLKIQRTERGDSAVYLCASRDSGANVLTFGAGSRLTVL.